This entry concerns a single TCR beta chain. Its matching antigen is unknown. Being one base from a much bigger clone, this may be a read error. The V gene's germline CDR1 is SGHDN and CDR2 FVKESK. The length of the CDR3 is 13 residues. The library came from three nested PCR rounds adapted from ARM-PCR protocols. TCRdb re-derived calls from the multiplex PCR reads in MiXCR, one entry per CDR3 protein. The sample records 90,000 to 100,000 distinct CDR3 sequences, about 80% being singletons. The data are from a study of tumor and adjacent non-tumor tissue in lung cancer. Study at large: Histology: about a dozen adenocarcinoma, a couple of squamous cell carcinoma, 1 small cell lung cancer. Study-level findings and limits: TCR diversity was significantly greater in tumor than normal lung tissue.

The template was RNA from unsorted bulk tissue. More than 3 cm separated this lung sample from the edge of the tumor. Between August and November 2014, newly diagnosed, chemotherapy-naive lung cancer patients underwent thoracic surgery in China. The receptor was isolated from a man aged 55 to 70 with small cell lung cancer. The chain couples TRBV14 to TRBJ1-1; D unresolved. Specimen: distant non-tumor lung tissue. This CDR3 reads CASSQEHNTEVFF. As DNA, the CDR3 is TGTGCCAGCAGCCAAGAACATAACACTGAAGTTTTCTTT.